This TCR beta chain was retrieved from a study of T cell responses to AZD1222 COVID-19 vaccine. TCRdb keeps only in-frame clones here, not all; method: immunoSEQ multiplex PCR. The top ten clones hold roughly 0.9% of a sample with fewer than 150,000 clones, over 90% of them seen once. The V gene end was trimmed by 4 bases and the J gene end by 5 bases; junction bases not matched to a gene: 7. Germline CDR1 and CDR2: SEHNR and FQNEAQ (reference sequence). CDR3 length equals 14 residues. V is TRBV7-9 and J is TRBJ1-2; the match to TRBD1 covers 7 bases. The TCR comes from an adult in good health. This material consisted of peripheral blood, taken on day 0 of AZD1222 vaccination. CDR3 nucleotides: TGTGCCAGCAGCTATACGACAGGGCCATATGGCTACACCTTC. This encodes CASSYTTGPYGYTF.